Shown below are 18 T cell receptor beta chains from a single sample sequenced in a study of OX40 agonist ivuxolimab in advanced cancers. Assay: immunoSEQ multiplex PCR; the TCRdb copy retains only in-frame clones and omits some. Here the sample spans around 65,000 clones, roughly 90% being singletons. The sample consisted of CD4+ or CD8+ T cells sorted from blood, taken in a trial of the OX40 agonist ivuxolimab. All receptors derive from an adult with an advanced solid tumor such as melanoma, head and neck, liver or kidney cancer.

The chain recombines TRBV7-6 with TRBJ2-1; 7 nucleotides match TRBD2. This CDR3 has 19 amino acids. V lost 5 bases to trimming and J lost 5 bases; unmatched junction nucleotides: 21. Germline V gene lookup returns CDR1 SGHVS and CDR2 FNYEAQ. The CDR3 DNA reads TGTGCCAGCAGCCGTACCATGCCCGGTGGCGGGAGCTTTAACAATGAGCAGTTCTTC. Amino acids: CASSRTMPGGGSFNNEQFF. Together with reference TRBV7-6 and TRBJ2-1, the CDR3 gives the full variable domain: GAGVSQSPRYKVTKRGQDVALRCDPISGHVSLYWYRQALGQGPEFLTYFNYEAQQDKSGLPNDRFSAERPEGSISTLTIQRTEQRDSAMYRCASSRTMPGGGSFNNEQFFGPGTRLTVL.

This CDR3 is CASPFPLVVDEQFF. As DNA, the CDR3 is TGTGCTAGCCCCTTTCCCCTGGTAGTGGATGAGCAGTTCTTC. The V call is TRBV7-7, the J call TRBJ2-1; no definite D call. The CDR3 is made up of 14 amino acids. CDR1 and CDR2 (germline): SSHAT, FNYEAQ (reference sequence).

In this sample, this clone turned up once. The chain is built from TRBV9 and TRBJ2-2, with TRBD1 matching 10 bases. CDR1 is SGDLS, CDR2 YYNGEE, per germline. Trimming took 3 bases from V and 3 from J; bases not matched to a gene: 2. CDR3 size: 15 residues. The CDR3, as DNA: TGTGCCAGCAGCGGACAGGGGGCAGACACCGGGGAGCTGTTTTTT. It specifies CASSGQGADTGELFF.

The rearrangement links TRBV13 to TRBJ2-1; D is uncertain. CDR1 PRHDT and CDR2 FYEKMQ come from the germline V gene (reference sequence). V was pared by 0 bases and J by 6 bases, with 9 bases between. The CDR3 runs 14 residues. The CDR3 spells CASSLGRRGNEQFF. DNA for the CDR3: TGTGCCAGCAGCTTAGGTAGGCGTGGCAATGAGCAGTTCTTC. Full variable domain (missing parts from reference TRBV13 and TRBJ2-1): AAGVIQSPRHLIKEKRETATLKCYPIPRHDTVYWYQQGPGQDPQFLISFYEKMQSDKGSIPDRFSAQQFSDYHSELNMSSLELGDSALYFCASSLGRRGNEQFFGPGTRLTVL.

The V and J genes are TRBV5-1 and TRBJ1-1; TRBD1 matches 8 bases. The CDR3 totals 15 residues. The V gene end was trimmed by 4 bases and the J gene end by 6 bases; junction bases not matched to a gene: 11. CDR1 is SGHRS and CDR2 is YFSETQ in the germline V gene. In nucleotides, the CDR3 is TGCGCCAGCAGCACTCCATGGACAGGGAGCCCTGAAGCTTTCTTT. Translating it yields CASSTPWTGSPEAFF.

This CDR3 is CASSLVPNEQFF. Here the CDR3 DNA reads TGTGCCAGCAGCTTGGTTCCCAATGAGCAGTTCTTC. The chain employs TRBV5-4 and TRBJ2-1; no clear D gene. Deletions cut 0 bases from V and 6 bases from J, with 4 bases between. The germline gives CDR1 SGHNT, CDR2 YYREEE (reference sequence). This CDR3 has 12 amino acids.

V is TRBV5-6 and J is TRBJ2-5; 7 nucleotides match TRBD2. Germline V lookup: CDR1 SGHDT, CDR2 YYEEEE. This CDR3 has 15 amino acids. V trimming: 0 bases; J trimming: 4 bases; junction bases outside the gene matches: 6. CDR3 region: CASSLAGSGGETQYF. CDR3 sequence (DNA): TGTGCCAGCAGCTTGGCCGGGTCGGGGGGAGAGACCCAGTACTTC.

The V and J genes are TRBV19 and TRBJ2-3, with D uncertain. V was trimmed by 3 bases and J by 0 bases, leaving 10 bases between them. CDR1 and CDR2 from the germline V gene are LNHDA and SQIVND (reference sequence). The CDR3 contains 15 residues. CDR3 in amino acids: CASSMRSPSTDTQYF. The CDR3 region has the DNA TGTGCCAGTAGTATGCGGAGCCCTAGCACAGATACGCAGTATTTT.

About this clone: Compared with germline, one end of the junction differs, possibly owing to a read error. This chain links TRBV2 with TRBJ1-5; weak D call: TRBD1 (5 bases). The CDR3 covers 15 residues. Germline V gene data show CDR1 as SNHLY and CDR2 as FYNNEI. CDR3 loop: CASSQATDSNQPQHF. The CDR3 DNA sequence: TGTGCCAGCAGTCAAGCGACAGATAGCAATCAGCCCCAGCATTTT.

CDR3 loop: CASSQRGTGGTTEAFF. The CDR3 bases are TGCGCCAGCAGCCAAAGAGGCACAGGGGGAACGACTGAAGCTTTCTTT. This chain links TRBV4-1 with TRBJ1-1, with TRBD1 identical over 8 bases. The CDR3 contains 16 residues. With V trimmed by 2 bases and J by 5 bases, 10 bases remained unmatched. Germline V gives CDR1 MGHRA, CDR2 YSYEKL.

The rearrangement joins TRBV9 to TRBJ2-3, with 13 bases aligning to TRBD2. The CDR3 has 17 residues. The germline gives CDR1 SGDLS, CDR2 YYNGEE. The J segment lost 3 bases and the V segment lost 3 bases, leaving 7 bases of the junction unmatched. The CDR3 DNA sequence: TGTGCCAGCAGCGATCCGGGACTAGCGGGAACGACAGATACGCAGTATTTT. Residues: CASSDPGLAGTTDTQYF.

This chain's CDR3 is CASSLRDRVRFNTEAFF. The CDR3, as DNA: TGTGCCAGCAGCCTTCGGGACAGGGTAAGGTTTAACACTGAAGCTTTCTTT. The chain joins TRBV5-6 to TRBJ1-1; 9 nucleotides line up with TRBD1. The CDR3 is made up of 17 amino acids. V shed 4 bases, J shed 2 bases, and the junction held 12 bases outside the gene matches. Germline assignment: CDR1 SGHDT and CDR2 YYEEEE.

This sequence joins TRBV7-9 and TRBJ1-1, with unresolved D. With 1 base removed from V and 3 bases from J, the gap between germline ends came to 9 bases. Germline-derived CDR1 and CDR2 are SEHNR and FQNEAQ (reference sequence). CDR3 length: 14 amino acids. The CDR3 region is CASSLDSAHTEAFF. The CDR3 DNA is TGTGCCAGCAGCTTAGACAGTGCGCACACTGAAGCTTTCTTT.

The chain carries TRBV18 and TRBJ1-4; tentatively, D is TRBD1 (5 bases). The CDR3 contains 19 residues. The ends were cut back, 1 base at V and 0 bases at J, with 18 bases in the middle. Germline-derived CDR1 and CDR2 are KGHSH and LQKENI. CDR3 sequence (DNA): TGTGCCAGCTCACCACGTGATGGGGCCGCAGTTGCAACTAATGAAAAACTGTTTTTT. Residues: CASSPRDGAAVATNEKLFF.

The chain uses TRBV11-3 and TRBJ2-1, with 15 bases lining up with TRBD2. CDR3 size: 17 residues. The V segment lost 2 bases and the J segment 7 bases; nucleotides outside the gene matches: 6. The germline CDR1 and CDR2 sequences are SGHNT and YENEEA. The CDR3 loop is CASSLTTGTSGRNEQFF. CDR3 sequence (DNA): TGTGCCAGCAGCTTAACGACCGGGACTAGCGGGAGGAATGAGCAGTTCTTC.

This clone has just a few counts. The chain uses TRBV25-1 and TRBJ2-2; D remains ambiguous. The CDR3 covers 14 residues. CDR1 and CDR2 (germline): MGHDK, SYGVNS. Trimming stripped 1 base from V and 3 bases from J, with 6 bases between. CDR3 in amino acids: CASSESVDTGELFF. In DNA, the CDR3 is TGTGCCAGCAGTGAATCGGTCGACACCGGGGAGCTGTTTTTT.

This clone was seen a single time. The chain couples TRBV4-2 to TRBJ1-4, with D tentatively TRBD1 (5 bases). Trimming cost V 0 bases and J 0 bases, with 8 bases left between them. Germline V gene lookup returns CDR1 LGHNA and CDR2 YNFKEQ. This CDR3 is built from 16 residues. The CDR3 reads CASSQDTRATNEKLFF. CDR3 DNA: TGTGCCAGCAGCCAAGATACCAGGGCAACTAATGAAAAACTGTTTTTT.

This chain joins TRBV28 and TRBJ2-4, with TRBD1 matching 9 bases. Germline V gene data show CDR1 as MDHEN and CDR2 as SYDVKM. V gave up 4 bases and J gave up 0 bases; unmatched junction bases: 4. This CDR3 comprises 16 residues. The CDR3 spells CASSWGQGVAKNIQYF. The CDR3 DNA reads TGTGCCAGCAGTTGGGGACAGGGTGTAGCCAAAAACATTCAGTACTTC.